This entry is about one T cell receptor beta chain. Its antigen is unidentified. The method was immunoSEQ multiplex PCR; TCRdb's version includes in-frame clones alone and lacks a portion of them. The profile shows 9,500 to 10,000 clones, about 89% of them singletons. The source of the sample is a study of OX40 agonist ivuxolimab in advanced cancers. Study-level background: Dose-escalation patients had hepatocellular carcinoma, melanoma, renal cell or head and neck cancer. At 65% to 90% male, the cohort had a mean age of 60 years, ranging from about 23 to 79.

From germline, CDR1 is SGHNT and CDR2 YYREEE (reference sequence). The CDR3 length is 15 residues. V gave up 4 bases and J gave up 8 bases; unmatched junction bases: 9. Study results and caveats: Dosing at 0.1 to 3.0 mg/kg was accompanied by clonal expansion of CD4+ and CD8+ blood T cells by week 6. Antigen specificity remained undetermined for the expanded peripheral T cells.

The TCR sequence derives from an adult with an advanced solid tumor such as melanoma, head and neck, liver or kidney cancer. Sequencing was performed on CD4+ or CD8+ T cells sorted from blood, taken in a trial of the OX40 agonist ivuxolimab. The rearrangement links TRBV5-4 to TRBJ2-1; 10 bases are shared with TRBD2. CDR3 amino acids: CASSTSGRAGDEQFF. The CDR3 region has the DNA TGTGCCAGCAGCACCAGCGGGAGGGCCGGGGATGAGCAGTTCTTC.